These 14 T cell receptor beta chains were all obtained from the same sample, sequenced in a study of blood T cell repertoires in COVID-19. Profiling relied on immunoSEQ multiplex PCR, and the TCRdb table lists in-frame clones only, not all of them. Of about 130,000 clones detected, about 80% appear once; the ten largest clones hold more than 3%. Material for sequencing was peripheral blood. Receptors originate from a woman aged 50 to 60 with acute or convalescent COVID-19.

The chain carries TRBV5-6 and TRBJ2-7, with no clear D. The CDR3 contains 13 residues. Per the germline V gene, CDR1 is SGHDT and CDR2 is YYEEEE. Trimming took off 1 base at V and 4 bases at J, with 9 bases between the two ends. The CDR3 bases are TGTGCCAGCAGCTTGTGGGCCGGATACGAGCAGTACTTC. Its translation is CASSLWAGYEQYF.

The chain carries TRBV6-2 or TRBV6-3 and TRBJ1-6; possibly TRBD1 for D (5 bases). The CDR3 totals 12 residues. CDR1 MNHEY and CDR2 SVGEGT come from the germline V gene. Trimming left V 5 bases short and J 10 bases short, with 9 bases between. CDR3 protein: CASSDSGSPLHF. The CDR3 DNA is TGTGCCAGCAGTGACAGCGGGTCACCCCTCCACTTT.

The chain is built from TRBV27 and TRBJ1-2, with D perhaps matching TRBD1 (5 bases). The germline V gene encodes CDR1 MNHEY and CDR2 SMNVEV (reference sequence). The CDR3 is 13 residues long. With 7 bases removed from V and 7 bases from J, the gap between germline ends came to 16 bases. CDR3 region: CASKQGPRSGYTF. In DNA, the CDR3 is TGTGCCAGCAAGCAGGGTCCTCGTTCTGGCTACACCTTC.

The J gene is TRBJ2-6, the V gene TRBV2; TRBD2 aligns across 7 bases. This CDR3 has 17 residues. Losses at the gene ends were 7 bases for V and 3 bases for J; bases not matched to a gene: 12. Germline CDR1 SNHLY, CDR2 FYNNEI. CDR3 DNA: TGTGCCAGCACCAACGGACTAGGTCTTGTTGGGGCCAACGTCCTGACTTTC. Amino acid sequence: CASTNGLGLVGANVLTF.

The chain combines TRBV5-4 with TRBJ2-5; possible D gene TRBD2, 6 bases. Germline V gives CDR1 SGHNT, CDR2 YYREEE (reference sequence). The CDR3 runs 13 residues. The V and J ends lost 3 bases and 9 bases respectively, with 15 bases between them. CDR3 DNA sequence: TGTGCCAGCAGCTCCCCGGGGGTCTGGGCCCAGTACTTC. The encoded protein is CASSSPGVWAQYF.

This clone was seen a handful of times. The V gene is TRBV27, the J gene TRBJ2-7, with TRBD2 matching over 8 bases. The CDR3 runs 16 residues. V lost 5 bases to trimming and J lost 4 bases; unmatched junction nucleotides: 13. Germline V lookup: CDR1 MNHEY, CDR2 SMNVEV (reference sequence). The CDR3 DNA follows: TGTGCCAGCAGTACCTCAGACGGGAGGGCCGGATACGAGCAGTACTTC. Its translation: CASSTSDGRAGYEQYF.

The chain couples TRBV5-1 to TRBJ2-1; TRBD2 matches at 11 bases. The CDR3 is 18 amino acids. V was clipped by 2 bases and J by 8 bases; unmatched bases: 15. Germline V gives CDR1 SGHRS, CDR2 YFSETQ. The CDR3 sequence is CASSLQGLAGGLWDEQFF. In nucleotides, the CDR3 is TGCGCCAGCAGCTTACAAGGGCTAGCGGGGGGTTTATGGGATGAGCAGTTCTTC.

The rearrangement links TRBV2 to TRBJ2-1; 13 positions match TRBD2. Unmatched junction bases numbered 3, after V lost 6 bases and J lost 4 bases. The CDR3 length is 15 residues. Per germline, CDR1 SNHLY and CDR2 FYNNEI. The CDR3 spells CASRGGLAGYNEQFF. DNA of the CDR3: TGTGCCAGCAGGGGGGGACTAGCGGGGTACAATGAGCAGTTCTTC.

The V gene is TRBV11-2, the J gene TRBJ2-1; 9 bases map to TRBD2. Germline V lookup: CDR1 SGHAT, CDR2 FQNNGV. The length of the CDR3 is 14 residues. Trimming cost V 1 base and J 12 bases; bases outside gene matches: 7. CDR3 bases: TGTGCCAGCAGCTTAGTTAGGGCGGGAGGGTCGCAGTTCTTC. Amino acid sequence: CASSLVRAGGSQFF.

J is TRBJ2-4 and V is TRBV3-1 (or the pseudogene TRBV3-2); 9 nucleotides agree with TRBD1. CDR3 size: 13 residues. Trimming at V came to 5 bases and at J to 5 bases, leaving 1 base not matched to a gene. Per the germline V gene, CDR1 is LGHDT and CDR2 is YNNKEL (reference sequence). CDR3 sequence reads: CASSRQGENIQYF. Here the CDR3 DNA reads TGTGCCAGCAGCAGACAGGGGGAAAACATTCAGTACTTC.

This clone appeared once. The chain carries TRBV2 and TRBJ2-2, with TRBD2 matching 11 bases. The CDR3 loop spans 16 amino acids. Germline V gives CDR1 SNHLY, CDR2 FYNNEI. J lost 5 bases, V lost 5 bases, and 7 bases had no gene match. The CDR3 nucleotides are TGTGCCAGCAGTCAACTAGCGGGAGAAGTAACCGGGGAGCTGTTTTTT. Protein product: CASSQLAGEVTGELFF.

Only one count was recorded for this clone. The chain couples TRBV15 to TRBJ2-5; possible D gene TRBD1, 6 bases. Trimming took off 8 bases at V and 4 bases at J, with 11 bases between the two ends. This CDR3 comprises 12 residues. Germline-derived CDR1 and CDR2 are LNHNV and YYDKDF (reference sequence). CDR3 residues: CATAQGRETQYF. The CDR3 DNA reads as TGTGCCACCGCACAGGGACGAGAGACCCAGTACTTC.

This chain uses TRBV18 with TRBJ1-2, with TRBD1 as a possible D gene (5 bases). The CDR3 is 17 residues long. In germline, CDR1 is KGHSH, CDR2 LQKENI. Trimming pared 3 bases from V and 8 bases from J, leaving 25 bases between. DNA for the CDR3: TGTGCCAGCTCACCGTCGGAGAGAGGGGCTCTAGCGGGAGGCTACACCTTC. Translating gives CASSPSERGALAGGYTF.

The rearrangement joins TRBV5-4 to TRBJ2-1; no reliable D call. The CDR3 is made up of 14 amino acids. Germline CDR1 is SGHNT and CDR2 is YYREEE (reference sequence). V was pared by 4 bases and J by 8 bases, with 16 bases between. The CDR3 DNA follows: TGTGCCAGCAGCGGCTCGATTACCCCTCATGAGCAGTTCTTC. Residues: CASSGSITPHEQFF.